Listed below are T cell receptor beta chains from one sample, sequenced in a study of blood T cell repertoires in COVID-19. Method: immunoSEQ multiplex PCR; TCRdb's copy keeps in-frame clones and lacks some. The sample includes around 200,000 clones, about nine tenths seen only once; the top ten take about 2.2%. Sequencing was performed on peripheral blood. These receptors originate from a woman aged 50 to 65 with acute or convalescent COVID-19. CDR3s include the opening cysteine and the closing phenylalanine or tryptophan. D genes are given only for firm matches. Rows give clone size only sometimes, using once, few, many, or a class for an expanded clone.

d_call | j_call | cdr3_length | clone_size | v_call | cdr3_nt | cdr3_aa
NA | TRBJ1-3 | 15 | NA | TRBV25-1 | TGTGCCAGCAGTGACGCAGGGGACTCTGGAAACACCATATATTTT | CASSDAGDSGNTIYF
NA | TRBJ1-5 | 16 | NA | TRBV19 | TGTGCCAGTAGTATGAAGGGTACAGCGGCTCATCAGCCCCAGCATTTT | CASSMKGTAAHQPQHF
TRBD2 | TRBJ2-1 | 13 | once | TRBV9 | TGTGCCAGCAACCCGGGACTAACCTATGAGCAGTTCTTC | CASNPGLTYEQFF
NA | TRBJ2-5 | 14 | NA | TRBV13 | TGTGCCAGCAGCAACCGGAGCCTTCAAGAGACCCAGTACTTC | CASSNRSLQETQYF
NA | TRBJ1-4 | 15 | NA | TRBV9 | TGTGCCAGCAGCGTTTCCGGGACGGAGGGTGAAAAACTGTTTTTT | CASSVSGTEGEKLFF
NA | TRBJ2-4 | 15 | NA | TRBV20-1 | TGCAGTGCTAGTTTGACAGGCAAACCCAAAAACATTCAGTACTTC | CSASLTGKPKNIQYF
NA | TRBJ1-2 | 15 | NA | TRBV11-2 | TGTGCCAGCAGCTTAGATCGGGGGGACCACTATGGCTACACCTTC | CASSLDRGDHYGYTF
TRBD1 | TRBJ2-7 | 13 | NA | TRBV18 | TGTGCCACCCGGACAGGGATTCAGTACGAGCAGTACTTC | CATRTGIQYEQYF
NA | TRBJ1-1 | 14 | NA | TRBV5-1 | TGCGCCAGCAGCTTGTGGGCAGCTAACACTGAAGCTTTCTTT | CASSLWAANTEAFF
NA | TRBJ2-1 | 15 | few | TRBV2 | TGTGCCAGCACCCTCAGTGAGACTGGGGGGAATGAGCAGTTCTTC | CASTLSETGGNEQFF
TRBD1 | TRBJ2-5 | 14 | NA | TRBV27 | TGTGCCAGCAGTTTCGGGACAGGGGGCGAGACCCAGTACTTC | CASSFGTGGETQYF
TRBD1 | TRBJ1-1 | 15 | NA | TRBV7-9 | TGTGCCAGCAGCTCACCGGGACAGATGAACACTGAAGCTTTCTTT | CASSSPGQMNTEAFF
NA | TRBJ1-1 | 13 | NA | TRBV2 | TGTGCCAGCACGCGAGGGGCGGGAACTGAAGCTTTCTTT | CASTRGAGTEAFF
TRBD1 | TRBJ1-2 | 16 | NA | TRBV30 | TGTGCCTGGAGTGTAACCGGGACAGGGGGCAACTATGGCTACACCTTC | CAWSVTGTGGNYGYTF
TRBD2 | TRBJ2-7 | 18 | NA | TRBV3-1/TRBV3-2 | TGTGCCAGCAGCCAAGACGGGTTAGCGGGGGGCCATTACTACGAGCAGTACTTC | CASSQDGLAGGHYYEQYF
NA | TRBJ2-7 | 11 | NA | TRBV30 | TGTGCCTGGAATCGGGGCTACGAGCAGTACTTC | CAWNRGYEQYF
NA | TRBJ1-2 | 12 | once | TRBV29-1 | TGCAGCGGCTGGACAGTAGGGACTGGCTACACCTTC | CSGWTVGTGYTF
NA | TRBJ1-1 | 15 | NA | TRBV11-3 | TGTGCCAGCACCAATGGACATACACCGCAGACTGAAGCTTTCTTT | CASTNGHTPQTEAFF
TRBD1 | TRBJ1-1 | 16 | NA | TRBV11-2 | TGTGCCAGCAGCTTCAGGGGTAAGGGGGCGGACACTGAAGCTTTCTTT | CASSFRGKGADTEAFF
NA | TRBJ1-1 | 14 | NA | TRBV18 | TGTGCCAGCTCACCTATCGGGCGGGGCACTGAAGCTTTCTTT | CASSPIGRGTEAFF
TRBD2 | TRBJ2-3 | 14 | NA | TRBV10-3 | TGTGCCATCAGTGGACTAGCCGGCACAGATACGCAGTATTTT | CAISGLAGTDTQYF
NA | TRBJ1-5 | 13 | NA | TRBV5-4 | TGTGCCAGCAGCCGAGATAGCAATCAGCCCCAGCATTTT | CASSRDSNQPQHF
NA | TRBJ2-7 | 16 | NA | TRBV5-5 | TGTGCCAGCAGCCCCAAAGGGGCGAACAATCCCTACGAGCAGTACTTC | CASSPKGANNPYEQYF
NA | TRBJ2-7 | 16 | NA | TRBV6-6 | TGTGCCAGCAGTTACTCGATAGGGCTAGCATCTTTCGAGCAGTACTTC | CASSYSIGLASFEQYF
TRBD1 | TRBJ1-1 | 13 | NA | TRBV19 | TGTGCCAGCGAACAGGGGGCAGGAACTGAAGCTTTCTTT | CASEQGAGTEAFF
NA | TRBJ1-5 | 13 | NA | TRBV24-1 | TGTGCCACCAGTGTCGCGGTTGGGCAGCCCCAGCATTTT | CATSVAVGQPQHF
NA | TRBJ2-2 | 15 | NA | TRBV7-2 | TGTGCCAGCAGCCCCGAGGGGGTTGCAACCGGGGAGCTGTTTTTT | CASSPEGVATGELFF
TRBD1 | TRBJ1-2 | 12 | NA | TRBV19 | TGTGCCAGTATGGGACAGGGGGGAGGCTACACCTTC | CASMGQGGGYTF
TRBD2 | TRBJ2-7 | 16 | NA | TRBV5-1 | TGCGCCAGCAGCATGGGAGGGGGACTAGGGGATTGGGAGCAGTACTTC | CASSMGGGLGDWEQYF
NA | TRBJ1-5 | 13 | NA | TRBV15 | TGTGCCACCAGCAGACAGGGAAATCAGCCCCAGCATTTT | CATSRQGNQPQHF
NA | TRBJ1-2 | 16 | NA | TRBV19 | TGTGCCAGTAGTATAGTGTGGGGCAGCTCTAACTATGGCTACACCTTC | CASSIVWGSSNYGYTF
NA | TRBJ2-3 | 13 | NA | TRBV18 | TGTGCCAGCTCACAACGTGAGACAGATACGCAGTATTTT | CASSQRETDTQYF
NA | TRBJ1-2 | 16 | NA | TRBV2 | TGTGCCAGCAGGGGGGGACCCCTCGTAGTAAGCTATGGCTACACCTTC | CASRGGPLVVSYGYTF
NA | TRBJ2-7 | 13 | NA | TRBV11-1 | TGTGCCAGCAGCTACGACAGACGCTACGAGCAGTACTTC | CASSYDRRYEQYF
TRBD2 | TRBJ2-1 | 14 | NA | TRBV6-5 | TGTGCCAGCAGGCAGACTAGCGGGAGTGGGCCACAGTTCTTC | CASRQTSGSGPQFF
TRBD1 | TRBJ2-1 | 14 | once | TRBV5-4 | TGTGCCAGCAGCTCGGACAGGGGGCACAATGAGCAGTTCTTC | CASSSDRGHNEQFF
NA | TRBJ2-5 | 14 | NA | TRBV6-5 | TGTGCCAGCATGACGCCAGGGGGGAGGGAGACCCAGTACTTC | CASMTPGGRETQYF
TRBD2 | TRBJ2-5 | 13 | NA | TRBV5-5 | TGTGCCAGCAGCTCCGGACTAGCTCAGACCCAGTACTTC | CASSSGLAQTQYF
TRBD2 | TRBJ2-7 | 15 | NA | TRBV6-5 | TGTGCCAGCAGAAATCCGGGACTAGCGGACTACGAGCAGTACTTC | CASRNPGLADYEQYF
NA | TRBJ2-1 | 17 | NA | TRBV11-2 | TGTGCCAGCAGCTTAGGGCCGAGCGGAGGAGGTTACAATGAGCAGTTCTTC | CASSLGPSGGGYNEQFF